This TCR beta chain derives from a study of T cell repertoires in cytomegalovirus infection (dated 2019 in TCRdb). Some background on the complete study: The peptide stimulations were aimed at well-studied HLA-B-restricted epitopes as well as recently identified HLA-C-restricted CMV epitopes, whose presentation resists viral immunomodulation. The HLA type of each donor mattered for the analysis, because public TCR beta signatures pointed to carriage of CMV infection along with the matching HLA type. On the study overall, not on this receptor specifically: Cumulative frequency of public TCR beta family members discriminated carriers of CMV infection plus the relevant HLA type in this cohort and an independent roughly 350-donor cohort. The ex vivo response was dominated by HLA-C-restricted CMV-specific TCR beta clonotypes, which also provided the single most frequent clonotype in two of eight donors.

Concerning this clonotype itself: This receptor's antigen is unknown. The input lacks base qualities; no much larger clone sits a single base away.

TCRdb shows the sequencer as Illumina HiSeq 1500. Clones were called with MiXCR by TCRdb after fastp trimmed the public reads at Q25, and only in-frame beta chains were retained. Each entry is one CDR3 protein sequence, shown with its most common DNA and genes. The sample table shows some 940,000 distinct CDR3 sequences, and under 40% are seen once. The ten largest account for 10% to 15% of the sample. The junction shows trimming of 5 bases on V and 2 bases on J, plus 18 bases between the germline ends. The CDR3 runs 15 residues from the cysteine to the phenylalanine. Only the CDR3 part of the read is kept: 45 bases, read in frame from the first base. CDR1 and CDR2, looked up from the germline V gene (reference sequence), are DFQATT and SNEGSKA. Reading the label with the study, this specimen's treatment or condition is: in vitro stimulation with specific CMV peptide epitopes to enrich CMV-specific T cells.

The V and J segments used are TRBV20-1 and TRBJ2-5; the D element could tentatively be TRBD1 or TRBD2, as 5 bases agree for each. The sequences come from cultured CD8+ T cells from PBMCs, collected from culture after CMV antigen stimulation. The origin of this receptor is a human donor in good health (CMV status not recorded). Some clones in this sample may be carry-over from other donors' samples. The nucleotide sequence reads TGCAGTGCTCCTACGGTGGGGGACCGTCAAGAGACCCAGTACTTC. Translated, it gives CSAPTVGDRQETQYF.